The 13 T cell receptor beta chains presented below share a single source sample, sequenced in a study of cytomegalovirus exposure and HLA in healthy donors. The PCR used 60 Vbeta and 13 Jbeta primers. Clones were sequenced by immunoSEQ multiplex PCR, and TCRdb holds only the in-frame ones, with some missing. There are some 120,000 clones in the sample; about 80% occur only once, and around 1.2% lies in the top ten. The specimen was PBMCs. These receptors all come from a man aged 50 to 60 in good health and CMV-seronegative.

As DNA, the CDR3 is TGTGCCAGCAGCCAAGGAACAGAGGAGGGCTATGGCTACACCTTC. Protein sequence: CASSQGTEEGYGYTF. The chain recombines TRBV4-2 with TRBJ1-2; D gene ambiguous. The CDR3 consists of 15 residues. V was trimmed by 1 base and J by 4 bases, leaving 13 bases between them. Germline V CDR1 and CDR2: LGHNA, YNFKEQ.

This clone occurred a few times. The V call is TRBV4-3, the J call TRBJ2-1; 7 bases are shared with TRBD2. The V gene's germline CDR1 is LGHNA and CDR2 YSLEER. With 0 bases clipped from V and 10 bases from J, the junction kept 3 bases outside the gene matches. This CDR3 region has 13 residues. CDR3 DNA sequence: TGCGCCAGCAGCCAAGATGCACTAGCGGAGCAGTTCTTC. It encodes CASSQDALAEQFF.

This clone was picked up a small number of times. V is TRBV29-1 and J is TRBJ2-7, with TRBD2 matching 7 bases. The CDR3 has 15 amino acids. Trimming took 1 base from V and 1 from J; bases not matched to a gene: 7. Germline CDR1 SQVTM, CDR2 ANQGSEA. As DNA, the CDR3 is TGCAGCGTTGAAGTCCCGCGGGAGAGGTCCTACGAGCAGTACTTC. Protein product: CSVEVPRERSYEQYF.

For the CDR3, the DNA is TGTGCCAGCAGCTTTCAGGGGGGTGGAAACACCATATATTTT. It is translated as CASSFQGGGNTIYF. The genes are TRBV7-2 and TRBJ1-3; TRBD1 matches 7 bases. CDR1 SGHTA and CDR2 FQGNSA come from the germline V gene. This CDR3 is 14 amino acids long. V was clipped by 3 bases and J by 3 bases; unmatched bases: 2.

The J gene is TRBJ1-1, the V gene TRBV28; 12 nucleotides align to TRBD1. This CDR3 has 15 residues. Per the germline V gene, CDR1 is MDHEN and CDR2 is SYDVKM. The J segment lost 7 bases and the V segment lost 8 bases, leaving 11 bases of the junction unmatched. In nucleotides, the CDR3 is TGTGCCAGCCCGGGACAGGGGGCAAGGAAGGGTGAAGCTTTCTTT. This encodes CASPGQGARKGEAFF.

The chain has TRBV19 and TRBJ1-1, with 9 bases matching TRBD1. V lost 7 bases to trimming and J lost 8 bases; unmatched junction nucleotides: 8. This CDR3 region has 13 residues. Germline CDR1 LNHDA, CDR2 SQIVND (reference sequence). The CDR3 DNA sequence: TGTGCCAGTACCACCCTCGGACAGGGGGAAGCTTTCTTT. This encodes CASTTLGQGEAFF.

The chain combines TRBV11-2 with TRBJ2-7, with 8 bases that match TRBD2. The CDR3 length is 16 residues. V gave up 1 base and J gave up 2 bases; unmatched junction bases: 7. CDR1 is SGHAT, CDR2 FQNNGV, per germline. CDR3 amino acids: CASSLGYGGRTYEQYF. As DNA, the CDR3 is TGTGCCAGCAGCTTAGGGTACGGCGGGAGGACCTACGAGCAGTACTTC.

The rearrangement uses TRBV5-4 and TRBJ1-2, with a possible D match to TRBD1 (6 bases). V shed 2 bases and J shed 2 bases, with 16 bases lying between them. The CDR3 extends over 16 amino acids. Germline V CDR1 and CDR2: SGHNT, YYREEE (reference sequence). CDR3 in amino acids: CASSLDLQGGNYGYTF. CDR3 nucleotides: TGTGCCAGCAGCTTAGACCTACAGGGTGGAAACTATGGCTACACCTTC.

V gene TRBV5-1 combines with J gene TRBJ2-7; TRBD1 aligns across 11 bases. V dropped 3 bases and J dropped 4; count of bases not matched to a gene: 9. CDR3 length equals 16 residues. CDR1 and CDR2 (germline): SGHRS, YFSETQ. CDR3 nucleotides: TGCGCCAGCAGCTCCCAGCCGGGACAGGGGGTGTACGAGCAGTACTTC. Translating gives CASSSQPGQGVYEQYF.

This chain uses TRBV15 with TRBJ2-5; D might be TRBD1 (6 bases). Germline values: CDR1 LNHNV, CDR2 YYDKDF (reference sequence). V was pared by 7 bases and J by 1 base, with 13 bases between. The CDR3 runs to 14 residues. The CDR3 spells CATTMTGLQETQYF. The CDR3 DNA is TGTGCCACCACCATGACAGGACTCCAAGAGACCCAGTACTTC.

This clone has just one count. The rearrangement joins TRBV11-3 to TRBJ2-3, with D perhaps matching TRBD2 (6 bases). This CDR3 has 14 amino acids. Germline CDR1 reads SGHNT; CDR2 reads YENEEA. Deletions cut 5 bases from V and 3 bases from J, with 12 bases between. CDR3 DNA: TGTGCCAGCAGCGCCAGGGCGGGGACAGATACGCAGTATTTT. Its protein is CASSARAGTDTQYF.

This clone was counted between two and nine times. CDR3 sequence (DNA): TGTGCCAGTAGCGACTTCGACAGGGGCACTGAAGCTTTCTTT. Protein: CASSDFDRGTEAFF. V is TRBV19 and J is TRBJ1-1; 8 bases fit TRBD1. V was clipped by 6 bases and J by 4 bases; unmatched bases: 7. CDR3 length: 14 residues. Germline CDR1 LNHDA, CDR2 SQIVND (reference sequence).

This clone came up once. This chain joins TRBV19 and TRBJ2-1; D gene uncertain. The V and J ends lost 4 bases and 9 bases respectively, with 7 bases between them. Per the germline V gene, CDR1 is LNHDA and CDR2 is SQIVND (reference sequence). CDR3 length: 11 residues. CDR3: CASSTASEQFF. CDR3 bases: TGTGCCAGTAGTACCGCTAGTGAGCAGTTCTTC.